What follows is one TCR beta chain and its context. The data stem from a study of blood T cell repertoires in COVID-19. At the level of the study: From the United States, Italy and Spain came samples of acute and convalescent COVID-19. In each case, the material was cDNA or gDNA derived from T cells, B-cell-depleted T cells, or PBMCs.

The ends lost 8 bases at V and 0 bases at J; junction bases unmatched: 9. Germline V lookup: CDR1 LNHDA, CDR2 SQIVND (reference sequence). This CDR3 has 15 amino acids. Per the original methods: Quantification of nucleated cells was approximated via reference gene primer amplification. This table comes from immunoSEQ multiplex PCR, and its TCRdb copy is limited to in-frame clones, with some not included. The V and J calls and clone size are taken from that table; D and trimming were inferred from the DNA. The sample carries 100,000 or so clones, roughly 85% recorded once. This clonotype was sampled from a woman aged 70 to 79 with active or convalescent COVID-19. This chain uses TRBV19 with TRBJ1-2; 7 positions match TRBD1. Sequencing input: peripheral blood. The CDR3 here is CASRTGANSNYGYTF. The CDR3 coding sequence is TGTGCCAGTCGGACAGGAGCTAACTCTAACTATGGCTACACCTTC. Full variable domain (rest looked up from reference TRBV19 and TRBJ1-2): DGGITQSPKYLFRKEGQNVTLSCEQNLNHDAMYWYRQDPGQGLRLIYYSQIVNDFQKGDIAEGYSVSREKKESFPLTVTSAQKNPTAFYLCASRTGANSNYGYTFGSGTRLTVV.